This T cell receptor (beta chain) was obtained from a study of beta chain features in type 1 diabetes. Of note for this clone: Its matching antigen is unknown.

Study findings and constraints: Patients showed naive, central memory and Treg TCRB repertoires that appeared more similar than those of healthy donors. For type 1 diabetes patients, VDJ junctions showed fewer insertions and more deletions.

Reverse transcription of all isolated RNA meant that expressed TCRB transcripts were sequenced. TCRdb's copy holds only in-frame clones and misses some; the assay was immunoSEQ multiplex PCR. The table includes about 150,000 clones, approximately 10% detected once. CDR1 is MNHEY, CDR2 SMNVEV, per germline (reference sequence). The CDR3 consists of 16 residues. Trimming stripped 0 bases from V and 0 bases from J, with 11 bases between. The chain joins TRBV27 to TRBJ1-2, with D perhaps TRBD1 (5 bases). The clonotype originates from a man aged 18 to 29 in good health. The sample comprised central memory CD4+ T cells from blood. The CDR3 DNA follows: TGTGCCAGCAGTTTATCGGGACCGGGAGCTAACTATGGCTACACCTTC. Protein product: CASSLSGPGANYGYTF.